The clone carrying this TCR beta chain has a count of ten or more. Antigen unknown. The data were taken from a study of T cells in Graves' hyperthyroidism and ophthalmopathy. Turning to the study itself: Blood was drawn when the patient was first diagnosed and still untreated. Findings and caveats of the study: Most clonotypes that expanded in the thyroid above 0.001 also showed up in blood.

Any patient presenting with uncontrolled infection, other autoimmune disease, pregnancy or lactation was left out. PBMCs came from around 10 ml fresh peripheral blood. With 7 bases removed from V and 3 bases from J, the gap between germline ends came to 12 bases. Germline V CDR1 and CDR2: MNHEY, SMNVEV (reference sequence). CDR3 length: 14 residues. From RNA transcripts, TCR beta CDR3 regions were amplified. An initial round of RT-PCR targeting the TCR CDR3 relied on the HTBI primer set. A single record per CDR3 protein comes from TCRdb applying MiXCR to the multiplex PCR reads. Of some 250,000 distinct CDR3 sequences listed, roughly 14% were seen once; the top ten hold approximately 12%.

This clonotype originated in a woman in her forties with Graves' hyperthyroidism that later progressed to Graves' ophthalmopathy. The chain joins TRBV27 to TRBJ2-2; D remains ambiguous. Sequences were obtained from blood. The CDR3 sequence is CASTWAWDTGELFF. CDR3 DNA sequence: TGTGCCAGCACCTGGGCTTGGGACACCGGGGAGCTGTTTTTT.